Each of the 27 T cell receptor beta chains below was sequenced from the same sample in a study of blood T cells in healthy people across ages. The use of a sample-barcoded 5' primer and a J-beta primer mix characterized a second PCR of 7 to 11 cycles. MiXCR, run by TCRdb on the 5' RACE reads, gives a single entry per CDR3 protein. Of 800,000 or so distinct CDR3 sequences listed, about half were seen once; the top ten hold around 18%. The sequencing sample was made of blood. These receptors all come from a man at least 80 years old in good health.

On this clonotype itself: A much bigger clone sits one base away, suggesting this may be a read error. The rearrangement links TRBV5-1 to TRBJ2-7; 9 nucleotides align to TRBD2. Germline CDR1 is SGHRS and CDR2 is YFSETQ. The CDR3 totals 15 residues. Trimming cost V 5 bases and J 7 bases; bases outside gene matches: 13. CDR3 DNA: TGCGCCAGCAGTCCCGGGACTAGCTCCTACAATGAGCAGTACTTC. Amino acids: CASSPGTSSYNEQYF. Drawing the rest from reference TRBV5-1 and TRBJ2-7, the complete variable domain is KAGVTQTPRYLIKTRGQQVTLSCSPISGHRSVSWYQQTPGQGLQFLFEYFSETQRNKGNFPGRFSGRQFSNSRSEMNVSTLELGDSALYLCASSPGTSSYNEQYFGPGTRLTVT.

The genes are TRBV9 and TRBJ2-5; TRBD2 is a possible D gene (7 bases). Trimming removed 2 bases at V and 11 bases at J, with 19 bases between. The germline V gene has CDR1 SGDLS and CDR2 YYNGEE. The CDR3 length is 14 residues. CDR3 loop: CASSVQVRGGDQYF. The CDR3 DNA follows: TGTGCCAGCAGCGTGCAGGTCAGGGGAGGGGATCAGTACTTC.

This clonotype was counted between two and nine times. The V call is TRBV5-1, the J call TRBJ2-1; 7 bases are shared with TRBD1. Germline V gene sequence: CDR1 SGHRS, CDR2 YFSETQ. The V gene end was trimmed by 0 bases and the J gene end by 5 bases; junction bases not matched to a gene: 8. The CDR3 runs to 16 residues. The CDR3 DNA sequence: TGCGCCAGCAGCTTGGCCTCCGGGACAGTCCACAATGAGCAGTTCTTC. Its translation is CASSLASGTVHNEQFF.

V is TRBV29-1 and J is TRBJ1-4, with D tentatively TRBD1 (5 bases). V lost 4 bases to trimming and J lost 6 bases, with 12 bases between them. Germline loops: CDR1 SQVTM, CDR2 ANQGSEA. CDR3 length equals 13 residues. CDR3 residues: CSVGGQGDEKLFF. DNA of the CDR3: TGCAGCGTTGGAGGCCAGGGCGATGAAAAACTGTTTTTT.

This clonotype was seen more than once but under ten times. The chain's CDR3 is CAIKTDSQNLDTQYF. In nucleotides, the CDR3 is TGTGCCATCAAAACTGACAGCCAGAACTTAGATACGCAGTATTTT. V is TRBV10-3 and J is TRBJ2-3, with a possible D match to TRBD1 (5 bases). CDR3 length: 15 residues. Trimming cost V 7 bases and J 5 bases, with 19 bases left between them. The germline V gene has CDR1 ENHRY and CDR2 SYGVKD.

In its sample, this clonotype was seen a few times. This chain connects TRBV6-5 to TRBJ2-5; no clear D gene. Looked up from germline, CDR1 is MNHEY and CDR2 is SVGAGI. The CDR3 totals 13 residues. Trimming took 0 bases from V and 4 from J, leaving 6 bases between them. The CDR3 nucleotides are TGTGCCAGCAGTTACTCGGATGGAGAGACCCAGTACTTC. Protein: CASSYSDGETQYF.

In its sample, this clonotype was seen a few times. This rearrangement joins TRBV10-3 to TRBJ2-1, with a possible D match to TRBD2 (6 bases). The length of the CDR3 is 18 residues. V gave up 2 bases and J gave up 0 bases, with 17 bases separating them. CDR1 is ENHRY, CDR2 SYGVKD, per germline. The CDR3 is CAISEGGARTSSYNEQFF. The CDR3 region has the DNA TGTGCCATCAGTGAGGGAGGGGCTAGGACGAGCTCCTACAATGAGCAGTTCTTC.

The chain uses TRBV6-5 and TRBJ2-7, with D perhaps matching TRBD1 (5 bases). The DNA end lines up better with TRBJ2-5; the J call may be wrong. The CDR3 covers 12 residues. Germline V CDR1 and CDR2: MNHEY, SVGAGI. The CDR3 is CASSWGKETQYF. CDR3 nucleotide sequence: TGTGCCAGCAGTTGGGGCAAAGAGACCCAGTACTTC.

The rearrangement uses TRBV20-1 and TRBJ2-3; 8 positions match TRBD2. V was pared by 6 bases and J by 4 bases, with 9 bases of the junction left unmatched. Germline values: CDR1 DFQATT, CDR2 SNEGSKA (reference sequence). CDR3 length: 14 amino acids. The DNA of the CDR3 is TGCAGTGCCCGACCGGGACTAGTATCAGATACGCAGTATTTT. This translates into CSARPGLVSDTQYF.

This clonotype was seen a single time. This chain links TRBV7-2 with TRBJ2-3; 7 nucleotides match TRBD1. V shed 5 bases, J shed 2 bases, and the junction held 16 bases outside the gene matches. The CDR3 has 18 residues. The germline V gene encodes CDR1 SGHTA and CDR2 FQGNSA. CDR3 sequence reads: CASSRPPVGTANTDTQYF. The CDR3 coding sequence is TGTGCCAGCAGCCGACCCCCTGTCGGGACAGCGAACACAGATACGCAGTATTTT.

This clonotype was counted a few times. The chain couples TRBV11-2 to TRBJ1-6; D may be TRBD1 (5 bases). The V end lost 5 bases, the J end lost 9 bases, and 20 bases lay between the germline ends. In germline, CDR1 is SGHAT, CDR2 FQNNGV. The CDR3 consists of 16 residues. Here the CDR3 DNA reads TGTGCCAGCAGCACGTCGGGACGGGGTGGAGGTTCACCCCTCCACTTT. The encoded protein is CASSTSGRGGGSPLHF.

This clonotype was recorded at least ten times. The gene calls are TRBV29-1 and TRBJ2-5; 11 bases agree with TRBD2. CDR3 length: 15 residues. Losses at the gene ends were 7 bases for V and 4 bases for J; bases not matched to a gene: 11. Germline V lookup: CDR1 SQVTM, CDR2 ANQGSEA. The CDR3 DNA follows: TGCAGCGGCGATATTAGCGGGAGGGCCGGAGAGACCCAGTACTTC. This encodes CSGDISGRAGETQYF.

In regard to this clonotype: This may be a read error: a much more frequent sequence differs by one nucleotide. The chain links TRBV29-1 to TRBJ2-1, with TRBD2 identical over 14 bases. Looked up from germline, CDR1 is SQVTM and CDR2 is ANQGSEA. This CDR3 spans 18 amino acids. CDR3 DNA sequence: TGCAGCGCTCAACCTGGGACTAGCGGGAGCGATTCCTACAGTGAGCAGTTCTTC. Translation gives CSAQPGTSGSDSYSEQFF.

This clonotype was seen at least ten times. The J gene is TRBJ2-7, the V gene TRBV7-2; D gene uncertain. This CDR3 spans 11 amino acids. V lost 5 bases and J 11 bases, leaving 13 bases between the germline ends. Germline CDR1 is SGHTA and CDR2 is FQGNSA. The CDR3 here is CASSPIGLEYF. CDR3 nucleotides: TGTGCCAGCAGCCCCATCGGGTTGGAGTACTTC. Looking up the rest from reference TRBV7-2 and TRBJ2-7 gives the full variable domain: GAGVSQSPSNKVTEKGKDVELRCDPISGHTALYWYRQSLGQGLEFLIYFQGNSAPDKSGLPSDRFSAERTGGSVSTLTIQRTQQEDSAVYLCASSPIGLEYFGPGTRLTVT.

The chain is built from TRBV11-2 and TRBJ1-2; 8 bases fit TRBD1. The CDR3 consists of 14 residues. In germline, CDR1 is SGHAT, CDR2 FQNNGV. The junction had 5 bases not matched to a gene; V was cut back by 4 bases and J by 4 bases. In DNA, the CDR3 is TGTGCCAGCAGCTACGGACAGGGCCCCTATGGCTACACCTTC. It translates to CASSYGQGPYGYTF.

V is TRBV18 and J is TRBJ2-1; the D is unclear. CDR1 KGHSH and CDR2 LQKENI come from the germline V gene. CDR3 length: 15 residues. Trimming stripped 3 bases from V and 5 bases from J, with 14 bases between. CDR3 residues: CASSPLPRQNNEQFF. Written as DNA, the CDR3 is TGTGCCAGCTCACCGCTTCCACGTCAAAACAATGAGCAGTTCTTC.

This rearrangement joins TRBV11-2 to TRBJ2-7; TRBD2 matches 10 bases. Germline V gene lookup returns CDR1 SGHAT and CDR2 FQNNGV. Trimming cost V 6 bases and J 1 base; bases outside gene matches: 6. The length of the CDR3 is 15 residues. In nucleotides, the CDR3 is TGTGCCAGCAGGGGTAGCGGGAGGTTTTCCTACGAGCAGTACTTC. It encodes CASRGSGRFSYEQYF.

The chain has TRBV29-1 and TRBJ1-1; the D is unclear. Germline V gene data show CDR1 as SQVTM and CDR2 as ANQGSEA. With 8 bases removed from V and 1 base from J, the gap between germline ends came to 14 bases. The CDR3 spans 13 residues. CDR3 amino acids: CSTHLDKNTEAFF. The CDR3 coding sequence is TGCAGCACCCATTTAGACAAGAACACTGAAGCTTTCTTT.

This clonotype was counted a few times. The chain recombines TRBV29-1 with TRBJ2-7; 12 bases align to TRBD1. Germline V gene lookup returns CDR1 SQVTM and CDR2 ANQGSEA. This CDR3 has 16 residues. With 5 bases clipped from V and 7 bases from J, the junction kept 15 bases outside the gene matches. Written as DNA, the CDR3 is TGCAGCGTTAAGGGGACAGGGGGCGGTTTTGGCAATGAGCAGTACTTC. Its translation is CSVKGTGGGFGNEQYF.

This clonotype was seen ten or more times. This chain connects TRBV7-9 to TRBJ2-1; no clear D. The CDR3 is 13 residues long. V lost 2 bases, J lost 3 bases, and 5 bases lay in between. Germline V gene data show CDR1 as SEHNR and CDR2 as FQNEAQ (reference sequence). CDR3 in amino acids: CASSLNSYNEQFF. The DNA of the CDR3 is TGTGCCAGCAGCTTAAACAGCTACAATGAGCAGTTCTTC.

The chain is built from TRBV6-2 or TRBV6-3 and TRBJ2-6; 12 bases agree with TRBD2. V trimming: 0 bases; J trimming: 1 base; junction bases outside the gene matches: 7. CDR1 is MNHEY and CDR2 is SVGEGT in the germline V gene. The CDR3 sequence is 20 residues long. Here the CDR3 reads CASSYSTWTSGTSGANVLTF. As DNA, the CDR3 is TGTGCCAGCAGTTACTCGACTTGGACTAGCGGGACTTCTGGGGCCAACGTCCTGACTTTC.

In this sample, this clonotype turned up a few times. This chain joins TRBV5-5 and TRBJ2-6, with D possibly called TRBD1 or TRBD2 (5 bases each). CDR3 length: 18 amino acids. Trimming shortened V by 4 bases and J by 1 base, and 18 bases separated the two germline ends. The germline V gene encodes CDR1 SGHKS and CDR2 YYEKEE (reference sequence). The CDR3 is CASSRFGTLDSGANVLTF. CDR3 bases: TGTGCCAGCAGCCGATTTGGGACGTTAGATTCTGGGGCCAACGTCCTGACTTTC.

This chain links TRBV7-3 with TRBJ2-7; D gene uncertain. CDR3 length equals 16 residues. Germline V gives CDR1 SGHTA, CDR2 FQGTGA. V was pared by 5 bases and J by 7 bases, with 24 bases between. CDR3 in amino acids: CASSPRGSLGNNEQYF. The CDR3 region has the DNA TGTGCCAGCAGCCCCCGAGGTTCTTTGGGTAACAATGAGCAGTACTTC.

This clonotype was seen only once. The chain combines TRBV2 with TRBJ2-5, with D possibly matching TRBD1 (5 bases). The CDR3 extends over 14 amino acids. The V end lost 5 bases, the J end lost 1 base, and 11 bases lay between the germline ends. In germline, CDR1 is SNHLY, CDR2 FYNNEI. The DNA of the CDR3 is TGTGCCAGCAGTAGGGGCAGGAGCCAAGAGACCCAGTACTTC. This codes for CASSRGRSQETQYF.

This clonotype occurred a few times. The chain recombines TRBV7-9 with TRBJ2-1, with TRBD1 identical over 7 bases. Trimming cost V 6 bases and J 6 bases; bases outside gene matches: 5. Germline V gene lookup returns CDR1 SEHNR and CDR2 FQNEAQ (reference sequence). This CDR3 is built from 13 residues. CDR3 DNA sequence: TGTGCCAGCAGTCCCGACAGGGCCAATGAGCAGTTCTTC. Its protein product is CASSPDRANEQFF.

This clonotype has more than one count but fewer than ten. This rearrangement joins TRBV7-3 to TRBJ2-1; 9 bases line up with TRBD2. The CDR3 totals 15 residues. Germline CDR1 and CDR2: SGHTA and FQGTGA. With V trimmed by 8 bases and J by 9 bases, 14 bases remained unmatched. CDR3 in DNA: TGTGCCAGCGGGTTACTAGCGGGTGCCCCCGCTGAGCAGTTCTTC. This sequence encodes CASGLLAGAPAEQFF. Combining the CDR3 with reference TRBV7-3 and TRBJ2-1 gives the whole variable domain GAGVSQTPSNKVTEKGKYVELRCDPISGHTALYWYRQSLGQGPEFLIYFQGTGAADDSGLPNDRFFAVRPEGSVSTLKIQRTERGDSAVYLCASGLLAGAPAEQFFGPGTRLTVL.

This sequence joins TRBV7-3 and TRBJ1-6; no firm D call. Trimming cost V 1 base and J 7 bases, with 11 bases left between them. The CDR3 runs to 15 residues. Germline-derived CDR1 and CDR2 are SGHTA and FQGTGA. CDR3 sequence: CASSLIPGGNSPLHF. DNA of the CDR3: TGTGCCAGCAGCTTAATTCCGGGTGGGAATTCACCCCTCCACTTT.